The source of this T cell receptor beta chain is a study of identical twins (dated by TCRdb to the mid-2010s). About the study as a whole: To test whether fetal clonotypes persist, the study used deep sequencing on TCR alpha and beta repertoires from monozygotic twins, unrelated adults of various ages, and cord blood. To rule out contamination, replicate twin experiments were performed at different times with different library preparation protocols. What the research found in general, with its limitations: Conclusions relied on cross-sectional statistical analysis, since the same donors could not be followed over many years. In beta out-of-frame sequences, excess twin sharing was weaker, because having fewer shared sequences lowered the signal-to-noise ratio. Compared with coincidental sharing between unrelated individuals, an excess of low generation-probability sequences was observed among out-of-frame TCR alpha sequences shared between twins. In monozygotic twins, out-of-frame TCR alpha sharing was systematically underestimated by recombination models, although the models agreed with sharing between unrelated individuals. Abundant cord blood beta clonotypes carried fewer insertions; young adult naive repertoires showed a weaker similar trend, while memory repertoires showed none. Invariant T cells such as MAIT and iNKT could partly confound zero-insertion analyses, although diverse VJ usage argued against such confounding for most clonotypes.

This clonotype was observed a handful of times. Its antigen is still unknown. There are no base qualities to consult, and no much larger clone falls within one base. V and J are truncated by 5 bases and 14 bases respectively, leaving an intervening sequence of 17 bases. The CDR3 sequence holds 12 residues, the cysteine and phenylalanine included. The read is trimmed to its CDR3 DNA, 36 bases read in frame from base 1. Receptor libraries were prepared by 5' RACE. Sequencing was performed on an Illumina HiSeq 2000. Template switching introduced a universal primer binding site; the final cDNA contained a unique molecular identifier, enabling accurate counting of TCR cDNA molecules. Specific primers in the conserved constant-segment region were used to synthesize first-strand cDNA for TCR alpha and beta chains. Each cDNA library was double barcoded, with a SMART-Mk sample barcode plus Illumina barcodes, to control for contamination. TruSeq adapter sequences, together with Illumina sample barcodes, were added in two successive PCR steps. The Illumina HiSeq platform was used with custom primers to sequence TCR alpha and beta cDNA libraries. In the source study's methods: Raw reads were processed with MiGEC to extract unique molecular identifiers, and MiXCR was used to determine CDR3 positions. For each individual, recombination models were inferred using an EM algorithm with the repgenHMM and IGoR tools. The tcR package in R was used for shared clonotype analysis, with sharing normalized by the product of cloneset sizes. To study raw recombination without the effects of thymic and clonal selection, out-of-frame nonproductive sequences were analyzed. TCRdb reworked the public reads: Q25 trimming with fastp, MiXCR clone assembly, productive beta chains retained. Every entry covers one CDR3 protein and lists the most common genes and DNA from its rows. These V and J calls are TCRdb output, not the study's own analysis. Recorded for this sample are roughly 720,000 distinct CDR3 sequences; roughly 18% of them occurred a single time. The ten largest clonotypes hold less than 15% of the sample.

Every donor was a healthy Caucasian. Three pairs of female monozygotic twins, all aged roughly 18 to 29 years, made up the twin cohort. Peripheral blood mononuclear cells were used as the source from which RNA for TCR libraries was isolated. Another study also made use of these data, one on T cells expressing NK-cell markers. The second study reports: In sorted CD3+CD56+NKG2C+, CD3+CD56+NKG2C- and CD3+CD56-NKG2C+ T-cell subsets from 7 or 8 donors, TCR beta-chain repertoires were profiled. Of the eight sequenced donors, seven were found to be HCMV-seropositive and one was found to be HCMV-seronegative. To restrict sorting to alphabetaTCR-expressing T cells, an anti-gammadeltaTCR antibody was added in several experiments. In several donors, the dominant CD3+CD56+NKG2C+ clonotypes were among the top 10 CD8+ clonotypes and accounted for 1.0-7.0% of CD8+ T cells. Those dominant clonotypes were again the most abundant among CD3+CD56-NKG2C+ cells in a few donors, at roughly 28.3-60.1%. Whether the expanded NKG2C-expressing T cell clones were specific for HCMV antigens remained unclear. The eight sequenced donors were randomly selected healthy volunteers, three men and five women. HCMV serostatus was determined by detecting HCMV-specific IgG in serum with a commercial ELISA kit. For about 6 donors, bulk peripheral blood T-cell repertoires were additionally sequenced from unsorted PBMC. MIGEC was used to demultiplex reads and group the reads by UMI, and MiTCR was used to assemble and quantify clonotypes. To remove erroneous sequences, TCR cDNA sequences were retained only when supported by two or more reads. The tcR package was used for downstream repertoire analysis, and clonotypes were matched between fractions using CDR3 nucleotide sequence together with V segment. VDJmatch was used to annotate antigen specificity against VDJdb, with one amino acid substitution in CDR3 permitted.

This sequence originates from a woman in her late teens or twenties in good health. The chain joins TRBV12-3 or TRBV12-4 to TRBJ2-3; tentative D gene TRBD2, with 5 bases matching. Sample: PBMCs. The bases are TGTGCCAGCAGTCCGGCGGGCCAGTTTTGGTATTTT. Its protein reads: CASSPAGQFWYF.